A selection of T cell receptor beta chains follows, all from one sample in a study of blood T cells in healthy people across ages. TCRdb processed the 5' RACE reads anew with MiXCR; each CDR3 protein has one entry. The sample has 1,500,000 or so distinct CDR3 sequences, about 45% seen once; the top ten hold more than 4%. Sample: blood. These receptors were collected from a woman between 18 and 30 years old in good health. Both conserved end residues are part of each CDR3. A D gene is named only where the DNA matches it firmly. Size tells how often a clone was seen (once, few, many) or the class of an expanded clone, and some rows leave it out.

cdr3_length	clone_size	v_call	d_call	j_call	cdr3_nt	cdr3_aa
15	-	TRBV27	-	TRBJ1-6	TGTGCCAGCAGTTTTGCGCGCAGGGTGGAATCACCCCTCCACTTT	CASSFARRVESPLHF
19	-	TRBV14	TRBD2	TRBJ2-1	TGTGCCAGCAGCCAAGGCCAAGGACTAGCGGGCCCATCCTCCAATGAGCAGTTCTTC	CASSQGQGLAGPSSNEQFF
13	-	TRBV12-3/TRBV12-4	-	TRBJ1-2	TGTGCCAGCAGTTTAGCTCCGCCGTATGGCTACACCTTC	CASSLAPPYGYTF
15	-	TRBV6-6	TRBD2	TRBJ2-1	TGTGCCAGCAGTTACGGCGGGAGGGCCAACAATGAGCAGTTCTTC	CASSYGGRANNEQFF
14	few	TRBV20-1	TRBD2	TRBJ2-7	TGCAGTGCCCCGGGACTAGCGGGATTATACGAGCAGTACTTC	CSAPGLAGLYEQYF
14	-	TRBV25-1	-	TRBJ2-2	TGTGCCAGCAGTGATCGACTGACCACCGGGGAGCTGTTTTTT	CASSDRLTTGELFF
16	many	TRBV5-1	-	TRBJ2-3	TGCGCCAGCAGCTTAGGGCTAGCGCAGCAGGCAGATACGCAGTATTTT	CASSLGLAQQADTQYF
12	few	TRBV29-1	-	TRBJ2-5	TGCAGCGTCCAACCGACAGGAGAGACCCAGTACTTC	CSVQPTGETQYF
16	once	TRBV12-5	-	TRBJ1-1	TGTGCTAGTGGTTTGCAAACACCCGGGTGGCTCACTGAAGCTTTCTTT	CASGLQTPGWLTEAFF
15	-	TRBV7-9	-	TRBJ2-3	TGTGCCAGCAGCCCCTTTACAGGGAACACAGATACGCAGTATTTT	CASSPFTGNTDTQYF
12	few	TRBV12-3/TRBV12-4	-	TRBJ2-7	TGTGCCAGCAGATTGGACGGCTACGAGCAGTACTTC	CASRLDGYEQYF
16	few	TRBV20-1	-	TRBJ2-1	TGCAGTGCTCCAACGACGCTAGCGCTCCCCAGGGGTGAGCAGTTCTTC	CSAPTTLALPRGEQFF
15	-	TRBV4-1	-	TRBJ1-2	TGCGCCAGCAGCCAAGACGCCGGTACCAACTATGGCTACACCTTC	CASSQDAGTNYGYTF
16	few	TRBV15	-	TRBJ1-5	TGTGCCACCAGCAGAGATCTCTTAGGGTTGGATCAGCCTCAGCATTTT	CATSRDLLGLDQPQHF
15	-	TRBV20-1	-	TRBJ2-1	TGCAGTGCTCCTACCGGGAAGAGCTCCTACAATGAGCAGTTCTTC	CSAPTGKSSYNEQFF
15	-	TRBV28	-	TRBJ1-5	TGTGCCAGCAGCCCTGGAACGGTCCATTCTCAGCCCCAGCATTTT	CASSPGTVHSQPQHF
15	-	TRBV12-3/TRBV12-4	TRBD1	TRBJ2-3	TGTGCCAGCAGTCTAGGACAGGCCCGCACAGATACGCAGTATTTT	CASSLGQARTDTQYF
12	many	TRBV29-1	-	TRBJ2-5	TGCAGCGTTGAAGCCAGGGGCCAGACCCAGTACTTC	CSVEARGQTQYF
14	few	TRBV11-2	-	TRBJ2-7	TGTGCCAGCAGCGATTGGCAGAGAGCCTACGAGCAGTACTTC	CASSDWQRAYEQYF
14	-	TRBV28	-	TRBJ2-7	TGTGCCAGCAGTTCTTCCACCCAGCCCTACGAGCAGTACTTC	CASSSSTQPYEQYF
15	once	TRBV29-1	TRBD2	TRBJ2-3	TGCAGCGTTGGGGGACTAGCGGGGGGCACAGATACGCAGTATTTT	CSVGGLAGGTDTQYF
14	-	TRBV12-3/TRBV12-4	-	TRBJ2-3	TGTGCCAGCAGCCCCGGTCTTGGCCCAGATACGCAGTATTTT	CASSPGLGPDTQYF
14	-	TRBV7-6	-	TRBJ2-2	TGCGCCAGCGGCCGTCTGGCGAACACCGGGGAGCTGTTTTTT	CASGRLANTGELFF
13	few	TRBV5-4	TRBD1	TRBJ2-1	TGTGCCAGCAACAGGGGATCCTACAATGAGCAGTTCTTC	CASNRGSYNEQFF
14	-	TRBV20-1	TRBD1	TRBJ1-5	TGCAGTGCTAGAGGGACAGGTCAAAATCAGCCCCAGCATTTT	CSARGTGQNQPQHF